This entry is about one T cell receptor beta chain. This clone's antigen is unknown. Per-base quality was not reported, and no clone a single base away is much larger than it. The entry originates in a study of blood T cell repertoires in COVID-19 (dated by TCRdb to the early 2020s). Turning to the overall study: Samples covering the acute and convalescent phases of COVID-19 were provided by collaborators in the United States, Italy and Spain. Sample metadata almost always included a de-identified subject ID, COVID-19 status, age in years and sex. The material from the prospective study consisted of cDNA or gDNA derived from T cells, B-cell-depleted T cells, or PBMCs. The repertoires were made available in a free public database intended to serve as a resource for research on the immune response to SARS-CoV-2. Deeply sampled blood TCRbeta repertoires from subjects exposed to, actively infected with, or recovered from COVID-19 were included in the dataset. Samples were obtained from the ongoing ImmuneRACE study (first 160 participants) and from approximately 1,200 subjects provided by 6 global collaborators. Where HLA class I and class II types were available, the types were taken from metadata supplied by the sample provider, not from assay-based typing. Study-wide conclusions, independent of this receptor: How much clinical and demographic metadata was included differed by source and by participant, and the metadata was provided uncurated.

In the prospective study, participants were 18 to 89 years old, resided in 24 geographic areas of the United States, and were enrolled through a virtual design. In the prospective study, participants were assigned to cohorts based on the clinical history participants reported in a screening survey and a study questionnaire. For ImmuneRACE Cohort 3, a participant was defined as recovered based on two consecutive negative NP/OP PCR tests, clearance by a healthcare professional, or resolution of symptoms. Mobile phlebotomists in the prospective study collected whole blood, serum and a nasopharyngeal or oropharyngeal swab from every participant. Over a roughly 2-month period, participants in the prospective study had the option of providing additional blood draws and questionnaires. Blood samples from the prospective study were shipped frozen or at room temperature prior to DNA extraction. TCRbeta CDR3 regions were amplified from genomic DNA using the immunoSEQ Assay, a bias-controlled multiplex PCR. On the authors' methods: The number of nucleated cells in each sample was estimated by amplification of reference gene primers within the assay. To quantify the absolute abundance of each unique TCRbeta CDR3 rearrangement, sequence reads were collapsed and filtered. For each sample, productive Simpson clonality was calculated as the square root of Simpson's diversity index across productive rearrangements. The immuneACCESS repertoire file appears here via TCRdb, limited to in-frame rearrangements. These files lack a portion of the clones; in checked studies, under half of the deficit traces to unresolved V genes, and the cause of the others is not known. The V and J calls and clone size are taken from that table; D and trimming were inferred from the DNA. The sample contains 100,000 to 150,000 clones, 75% to 90% of them found a single time. 2.3% of the sample goes to the ten largest clones.

This sequence was found in a woman in her forties or fifties who had recovered from COVID-19. The sequencing sample was made of PBMCs or T cells enriched from blood (not recorded which).

The CDR3 region has the sequence CASSFKGAGSDTQYF. DNA sequence: TGTGCCAGCAGCTTTAAGGGGGCAGGGTCAGATACGCAGTATTTT. The chain is encoded by TRBV9 joined to TRBJ2-3; 7 bases in between match TRBD1. The V end gives up 4 bases and the J end 4 bases, leaving 9 bases in the junction not matched to a gene. Reading the germline V gene gives CDR1 SGDLS and CDR2 YYNGEE. Including cysteine and phenylalanine, the CDR3 has 15 amino acids. Only CDR3 DNA remains: 45 bases, in frame from the first base.